The 17 T cell receptor beta chains below come from one sample, sequenced in a study of T cell responses to AZD1222 COVID-19 vaccine. This table comes from immunoSEQ multiplex PCR, and its TCRdb copy is limited to in-frame clones, with some not included. The data contain tens of thousands of clones, roughly 90% of them seen just once; the ten biggest clones take up approximately 8%. Source: peripheral blood, taken 28 days after the second AZD1222 dose. The origin of the receptors is an adult who received the AZD1222 COVID-19 vaccine.

V usage is TRBV11-2 and J usage is TRBJ2-3; no definite D call. Deletions cut 3 bases from V and 6 bases from J, with 4 bases between. CDR3 length equals 11 residues. Germline values: CDR1 SGHAT, CDR2 FQNNGV. The CDR3 DNA reads TGTGCCAGCAGCTTCGCGGATACGCAGTATTTT. Residues: CASSFADTQYF.

This chain uses TRBV2 with TRBJ1-5; 9 nucleotides line up with TRBD1. Germline CDR1 reads SNHLY; CDR2 reads FYNNEI. This CDR3 has 13 residues. V lost 8 bases, J lost 6 bases, and 5 bases stayed unmatched. The CDR3 DNA is TGTGCCAGCTCCGGGACAGGGAGTCAGCCCCAGCATTTT. Translating it yields CASSGTGSQPQHF.

The V gene is TRBV20-1, the J gene TRBJ2-1; 10 bases agree with TRBD2. The junction had 3 bases not matched to a gene; V was cut back by 3 bases and J by 4 bases. Germline lookup yields CDR1 DFQATT and CDR2 SNEGSKA (reference sequence). The length of the CDR3 is 14 residues. This CDR3 is CSASWTSGYNEQFF. The CDR3 bases are TGCAGTGCTAGTTGGACTAGCGGATACAATGAGCAGTTCTTC.

This rearrangement joins TRBV28 to TRBJ1-1; D is ambiguous. Germline assignment: CDR1 MDHEN and CDR2 SYDVKM. Trimming pared 7 bases from V and 8 bases from J, leaving 11 bases between. This CDR3 has 11 amino acids. CDR3 in DNA: TGTGCCAGCACCGCCGGACGGGAAGCTTTCTTT. It specifies CASTAGREAFF.

This chain connects TRBV7-3 to TRBJ2-1; D is undetermined. V shed 2 bases and J shed 3 bases, with 5 bases lying between them. Germline V gene data show CDR1 as SGHTA and CDR2 as FQGTGA. The CDR3 spans 13 residues. CDR3 loop: CASSLAYYNEQFF. The CDR3 DNA is TGTGCCAGCAGCTTAGCGTACTACAATGAGCAGTTCTTC.

V gene TRBV4-1 combines with J gene TRBJ1-3, with 10 nucleotides matching TRBD1. In germline, CDR1 is MGHRA, CDR2 YSYEKL. The CDR3 has 15 amino acids. The V and J ends lost 2 bases and 4 bases, in that order; junction bases with no gene match: 2. In DNA form, the CDR3 reads TGCGCCAGCAGCCAATTGGGACAGGGGGGAAACACCATATATTTT. It specifies CASSQLGQGGNTIYF.

The CDR3 region has the DNA TGTGCCAGCAGCCCAGCCGGGAGCCTAGGTAAAGAACAGTTCTTC. This codes for CASSPAGSLGKEQFF. The chain uses TRBV28 and TRBJ2-1; a weak D match, TRBD2 (6 bases). Germline CDR1 is MDHEN and CDR2 is SYDVKM. V lost 6 bases, J lost 13 bases, and 25 bases lay in between. This CDR3 is 15 amino acids long.

This sequence joins TRBV10-3 and TRBJ2-1; 9 nucleotides agree with TRBD2. The CDR3 is 15 residues long. V shed 2 bases, J shed 2 bases, and the junction held 1 base outside the gene matches. Germline V gene sequence: CDR1 ENHRY, CDR2 SYGVKD. This chain's CDR3 is CAISESGRPYNEQFF. Written as DNA, the CDR3 is TGTGCCATCAGTGAGAGCGGGAGGCCCTACAATGAGCAGTTCTTC.

The chain couples TRBV6-2 or TRBV6-3 to TRBJ2-1; 11 nucleotides match TRBD2. CDR3 length: 14 amino acids. Unmatched junction bases numbered 1, after V lost 3 bases and J lost 6 bases. The germline V gene encodes CDR1 MNHEY and CDR2 SVGEGT. The CDR3 nucleotides read TGTGCCAGCAGTTATACTAGCGGGAGCAATGAGCAGTTCTTC. Translation: CASSYTSGSNEQFF.

This clone was picked up one time. V is TRBV2 and J is TRBJ2-3; 10 positions agree with TRBD2. Germline V gene data show CDR1 as SNHLY and CDR2 as FYNNEI. The length of the CDR3 is 16 residues. V lost 5 bases to trimming and J lost 0 bases; unmatched junction nucleotides: 5. The CDR3 here is CASSPIAGGSTDTQYF. CDR3 sequence (DNA): TGTGCCAGCAGTCCAATAGCGGGAGGAAGCACAGATACGCAGTATTTT.

The chain links TRBV19 to TRBJ2-7; D call uncertain. Germline values: CDR1 LNHDA, CDR2 SQIVND (reference sequence). Between the trimmed V and J ends, which lost 5 bases and 4 bases, there was a span of 15 bases. The CDR3 runs 14 residues. The CDR3 spells CASSSIEAPYEQYF. CDR3 DNA sequence: TGTGCCAGTAGTTCCATCGAGGCCCCTTACGAGCAGTACTTC.

The chain uses TRBV4-3 and TRBJ1-2; the D gene is possibly TRBD1 (5 bases). Germline V gives CDR1 LGHNA, CDR2 YSLEER. The V and J ends lost 0 bases and 8 bases respectively, with 10 bases between them. CDR3 length: 13 amino acids. In DNA, the CDR3 is TGCGCCAGCAGCCAAGAGGGGGTAAGGGGCTACACCTTC. It specifies CASSQEGVRGYTF.

This CDR3 reads CASSQSGSRDEQYF. The CDR3 coding sequence is TGCGCCAGCAGTCAATCTGGTTCGAGGGACGAGCAGTACTTC. This chain connects TRBV23-1 to TRBJ2-7; a weak D match, TRBD2 (5 bases). TRBV23-1 counts as an open reading frame of uncertain function. Trimming removed 0 bases at V and 5 bases at J, with 11 bases between. CDR3 size: 14 residues.

The chain carries TRBV3-1 (or the pseudogene TRBV3-2) and TRBJ2-7; D not resolved. The germline V and J ends were trimmed by 4 bases and 2 bases, with 18 bases remaining between them. This CDR3 is 16 amino acids long. The germline CDR1 and CDR2 sequences are LGHDT and YNNKEL (reference sequence). The CDR3 DNA follows: TGTGCCAGCAGCCCCGGGTCGGTGGGCCAGACCTACGAGCAGTACTTC. It specifies CASSPGSVGQTYEQYF.

The V gene is TRBV15, the J gene TRBJ1-5, with D tentatively TRBD1 (5 bases). Trimming pared 0 bases from V and 4 bases from J, leaving 13 bases between. The CDR3 length is 16 residues. Germline V gene lookup returns CDR1 LNHNV and CDR2 YYDKDF (reference sequence). The CDR3 spells CATSRDGPGGNQPQHF. In nucleotides, the CDR3 is TGTGCCACCAGCAGAGATGGTCCGGGGGGTAATCAGCCCCAGCATTTT.

This clone has more than one count but fewer than ten. The chain carries TRBV10-3 and TRBJ2-1, with D unclear. The germline gives CDR1 ENHRY, CDR2 SYGVKD. The V and J ends lost 6 bases and 6 bases respectively, with 12 bases between them. The CDR3 spans 13 residues. CDR3 region: CAISGPEFNEQFF. As DNA, the CDR3 is TGTGCCATCAGCGGGCCCGAGTTCAATGAGCAGTTCTTC.

This chain uses TRBV6-5 with TRBJ2-1; D possibly corresponds to TRBD2 (6 bases). V shed 8 bases and J shed 7 bases, with 15 bases lying between them. Germline V gene lookup returns CDR1 MNHEY and CDR2 SVGAGI. The CDR3 runs 13 residues. The DNA of the CDR3 is TGTGCCAGCCGGGGGACCTCGTGGAATGAGCAGTTCTTC. Its protein product is CASRGTSWNEQFF.